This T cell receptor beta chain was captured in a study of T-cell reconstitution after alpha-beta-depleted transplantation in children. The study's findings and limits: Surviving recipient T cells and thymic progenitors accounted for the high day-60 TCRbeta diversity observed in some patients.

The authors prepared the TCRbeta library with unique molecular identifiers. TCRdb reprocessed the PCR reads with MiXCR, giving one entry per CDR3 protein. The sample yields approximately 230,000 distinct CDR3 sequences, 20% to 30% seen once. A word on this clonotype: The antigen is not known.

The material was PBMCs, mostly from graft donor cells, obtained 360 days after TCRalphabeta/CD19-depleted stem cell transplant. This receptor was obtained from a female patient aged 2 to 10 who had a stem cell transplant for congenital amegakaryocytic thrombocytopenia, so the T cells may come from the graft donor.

CDR3 sequence: CASSDEAYNEQFF. The CDR3 coding sequence is TGTGCCAGCAGTGACGAGGCCTACAATGAGCAGTTCTTC. The chain is built from TRBV2 and TRBJ2-1; D gene uncertain. V dropped 3 bases and J dropped 2 bases, with 5 bases sitting between them. The CDR3 runs 13 residues. The germline CDR1 and CDR2 sequences are SNHLY and FYNNEI.